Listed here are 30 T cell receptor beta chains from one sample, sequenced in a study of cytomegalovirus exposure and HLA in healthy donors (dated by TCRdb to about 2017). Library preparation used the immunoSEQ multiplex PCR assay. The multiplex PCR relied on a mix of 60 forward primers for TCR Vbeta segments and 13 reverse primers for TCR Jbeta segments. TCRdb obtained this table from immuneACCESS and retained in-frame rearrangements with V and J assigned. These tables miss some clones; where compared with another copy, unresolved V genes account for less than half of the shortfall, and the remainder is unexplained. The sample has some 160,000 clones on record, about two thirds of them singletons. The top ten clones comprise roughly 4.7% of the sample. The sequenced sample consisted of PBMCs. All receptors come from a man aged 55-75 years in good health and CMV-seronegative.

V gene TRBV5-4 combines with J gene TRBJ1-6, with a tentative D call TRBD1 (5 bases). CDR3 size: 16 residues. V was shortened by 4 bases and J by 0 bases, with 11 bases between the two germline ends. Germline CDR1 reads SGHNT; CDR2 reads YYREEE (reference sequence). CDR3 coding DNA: TGTGCCAGCAGCCTAGACAGCAGCTCCTATAATTCACCCCTCCACTTT. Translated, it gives CASSLDSSSYNSPLHF. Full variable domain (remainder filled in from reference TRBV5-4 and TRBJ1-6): ETGVTQSPTHLIKTRGQQVTLRCSSQSGHNTVSWYQQALGQGPQFIFQYYREEENGRGNFPPRFSGLQFPNYSSELNVNALELDDSALYLCASSLDSSSYNSPLHFGNGTRLTVT.

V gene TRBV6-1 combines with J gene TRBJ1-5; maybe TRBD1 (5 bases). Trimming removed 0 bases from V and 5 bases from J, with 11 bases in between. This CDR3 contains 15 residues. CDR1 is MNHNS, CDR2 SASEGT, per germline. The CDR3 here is CASSEARGGHQPQHF. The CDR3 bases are TGTGCCAGCAGTGAAGCGCGGGGGGGACATCAGCCCCAGCATTTT.

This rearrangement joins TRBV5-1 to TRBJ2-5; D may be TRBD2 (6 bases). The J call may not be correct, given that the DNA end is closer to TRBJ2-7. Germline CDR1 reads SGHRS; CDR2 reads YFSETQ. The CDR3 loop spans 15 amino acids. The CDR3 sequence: CASSPSGEEPYEQYF. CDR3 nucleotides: TGCGCCAGCAGCCCCTCGGGGGAGGAACCCTACGAGCAGTACTTC.

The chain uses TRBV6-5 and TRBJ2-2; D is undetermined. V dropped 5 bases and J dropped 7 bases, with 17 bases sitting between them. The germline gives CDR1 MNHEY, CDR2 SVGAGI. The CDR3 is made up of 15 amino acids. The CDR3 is CASSPSHDRGGELFF. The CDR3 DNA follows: TGTGCCAGCAGTCCCTCTCACGACCGAGGCGGGGAGCTGTTTTTT.

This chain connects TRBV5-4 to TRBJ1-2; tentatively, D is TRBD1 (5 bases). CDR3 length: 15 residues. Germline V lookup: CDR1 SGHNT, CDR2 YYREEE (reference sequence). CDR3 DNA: TGTGTCACAGGCGCGGGAGCCTCCCGGAACTATGGCTACACCTTC. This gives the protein CVTGAGASRNYGYTF.

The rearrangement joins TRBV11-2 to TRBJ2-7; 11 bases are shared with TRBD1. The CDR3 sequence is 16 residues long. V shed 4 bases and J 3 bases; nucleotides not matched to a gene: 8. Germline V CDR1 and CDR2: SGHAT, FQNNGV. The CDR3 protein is CASSSAPGQGVYEQYF. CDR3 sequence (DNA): TGTGCCAGCAGCTCCGCTCCGGGACAGGGGGTCTACGAGCAGTACTTC.

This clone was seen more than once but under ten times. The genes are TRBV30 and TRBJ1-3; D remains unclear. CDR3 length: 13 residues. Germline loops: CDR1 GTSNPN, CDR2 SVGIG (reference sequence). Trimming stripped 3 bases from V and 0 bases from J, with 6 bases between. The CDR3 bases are TGTGCCTGGAGCGGTACCTCTGGAAACACCATATATTTT. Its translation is CAWSGTSGNTIYF.

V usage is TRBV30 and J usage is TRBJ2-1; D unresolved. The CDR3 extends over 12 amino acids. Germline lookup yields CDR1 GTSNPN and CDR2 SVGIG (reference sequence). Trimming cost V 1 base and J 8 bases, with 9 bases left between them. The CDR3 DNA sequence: TGTGCCTGGAGTGGAGGCTGGGATGAGCAGTTCTTC. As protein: CAWSGGWDEQFF.

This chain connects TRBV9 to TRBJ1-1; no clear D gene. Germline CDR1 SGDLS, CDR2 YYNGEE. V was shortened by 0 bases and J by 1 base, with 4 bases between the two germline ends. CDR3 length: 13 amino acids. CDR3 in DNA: TGTGCCAGCAGCGTAGAGCAGAACACTGAAGCTTTCTTT. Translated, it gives CASSVEQNTEAFF. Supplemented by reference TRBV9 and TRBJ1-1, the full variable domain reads DSGVTQTPKHLITATGQRVTLRCSPRSGDLSVYWYQQSLDQGLQFLIQYYNGEERAKGNILERFSAQQFPDLHSELNLSSLELGDSALYFCASSVEQNTEAFFGQGTRLTVV.

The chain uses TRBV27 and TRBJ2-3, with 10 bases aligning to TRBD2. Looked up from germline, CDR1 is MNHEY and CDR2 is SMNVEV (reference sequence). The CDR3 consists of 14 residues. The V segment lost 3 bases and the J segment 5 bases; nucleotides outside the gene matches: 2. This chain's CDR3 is CASSLLAGVDTQYF. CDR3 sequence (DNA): TGTGCCAGCAGTTTGCTAGCGGGAGTAGATACGCAGTATTTT.

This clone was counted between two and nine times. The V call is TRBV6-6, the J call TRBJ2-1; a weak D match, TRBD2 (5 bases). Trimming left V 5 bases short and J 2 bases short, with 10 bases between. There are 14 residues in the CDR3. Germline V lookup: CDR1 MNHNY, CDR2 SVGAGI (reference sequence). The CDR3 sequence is CASSPGSTYNEQFF. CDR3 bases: TGTGCCAGCAGTCCGGGGAGCACCTACAATGAGCAGTTCTTC.

The CDR3 protein is CASSQGAGGLYEQYF. In nucleotides, the CDR3 is TGTGCCAGCAGCCAAGGCGCGGGAGGGCTCTACGAGCAGTACTTC. The rearrangement joins TRBV14 to TRBJ2-7, with TRBD2 matching 9 bases. V lost 1 base to trimming and J lost 3 bases; unmatched junction nucleotides: 4. The germline gives CDR1 SGHDN, CDR2 FVKESK. The CDR3 is made up of 15 amino acids.

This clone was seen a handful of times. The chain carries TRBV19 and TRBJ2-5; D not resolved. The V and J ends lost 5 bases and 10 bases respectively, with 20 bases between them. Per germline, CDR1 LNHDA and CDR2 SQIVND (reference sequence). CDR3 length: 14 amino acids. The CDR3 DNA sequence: TGTGCCAGTAGTCAGGCCTCCCCTGGTAGGAACCAGTACTTC. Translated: CASSQASPGRNQYF.

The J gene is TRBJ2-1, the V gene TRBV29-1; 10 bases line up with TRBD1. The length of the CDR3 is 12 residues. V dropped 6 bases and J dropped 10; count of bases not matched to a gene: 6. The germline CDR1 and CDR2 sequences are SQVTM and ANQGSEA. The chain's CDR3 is CSVPGQGFEQFF. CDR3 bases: TGCAGCGTCCCGGGACAGGGGTTCGAGCAGTTCTTC.

In DNA form, the CDR3 reads TGCGCCAGCAGCCAAGACCTAATACCCTCCCTATCCAATGAGCAGTTCTTC. Its protein is CASSQDLIPSLSNEQFF. This rearrangement joins TRBV4-3 to TRBJ2-1; D call uncertain. From germline, CDR1 is LGHNA and CDR2 YSLEER. The CDR3 sequence is 17 residues long. Trimming took off 0 bases at V and 6 bases at J, with 18 bases between the two ends.

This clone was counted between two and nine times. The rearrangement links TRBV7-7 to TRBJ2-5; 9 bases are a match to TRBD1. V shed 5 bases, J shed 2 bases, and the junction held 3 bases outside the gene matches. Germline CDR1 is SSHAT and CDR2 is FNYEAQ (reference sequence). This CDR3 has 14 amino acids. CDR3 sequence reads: CASSRTGAQETQYF. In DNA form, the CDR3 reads TGTGCCAGCAGCCGGACAGGGGCACAAGAGACCCAGTACTTC.

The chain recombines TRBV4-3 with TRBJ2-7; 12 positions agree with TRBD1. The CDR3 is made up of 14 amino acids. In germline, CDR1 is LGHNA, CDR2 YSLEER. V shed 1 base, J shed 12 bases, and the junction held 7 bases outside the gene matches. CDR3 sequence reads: CASSQGTGQGASYF. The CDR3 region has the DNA TGCGCCAGCAGCCAAGGGACGGGACAGGGGGCTTCGTACTTC.

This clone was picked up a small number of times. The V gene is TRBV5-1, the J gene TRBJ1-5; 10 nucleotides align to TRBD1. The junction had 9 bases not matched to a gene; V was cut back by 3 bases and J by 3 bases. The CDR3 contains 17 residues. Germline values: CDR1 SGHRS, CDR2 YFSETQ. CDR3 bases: TGCGCCAGCAGCTCGCTTGGGGACAGGGGCTTCAATCAGCCCCAGCATTTT. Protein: CASSSLGDRGFNQPQHF. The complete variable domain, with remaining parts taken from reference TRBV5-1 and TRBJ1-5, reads KAGVTQTPRYLIKTRGQQVTLSCSPISGHRSVSWYQQTPGQGLQFLFEYFSETQRNKGNFPGRFSGRQFSNSRSEMNVSTLELGDSALYLCASSSLGDRGFNQPQHFGDGTRLSIL.

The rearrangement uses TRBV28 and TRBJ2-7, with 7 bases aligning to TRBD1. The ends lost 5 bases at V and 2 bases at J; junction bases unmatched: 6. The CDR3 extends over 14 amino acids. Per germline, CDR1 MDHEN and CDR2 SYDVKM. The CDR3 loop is CASSEVTGPYEQYF. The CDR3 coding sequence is TGTGCCAGCAGTGAGGTGACAGGGCCCTACGAGCAGTACTTC. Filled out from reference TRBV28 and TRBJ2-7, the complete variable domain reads DVKVTQSSRYLVKRTGEKVFLECVQDMDHENMFWYRQDPGLGLRLIYFSYDVKMKEKGDIPEGYSVSREKKERFSLILESASTNQTSMYLCASSEVTGPYEQYFGPGTRLTVT.

In DNA form, the CDR3 reads TGTGCCACCAGCAGAGTAGGGAGCGGCCCTTACAATGAGCAGTTCTTC. Amino acid sequence: CATSRVGSGPYNEQFF. This sequence joins TRBV15 and TRBJ2-1, with D possibly TRBD2 on 5 matching bases. This CDR3 region has 16 residues. In germline, CDR1 is LNHNV, CDR2 YYDKDF (reference sequence). V gave up 1 base and J gave up 4 bases, with 14 bases separating them. Supplemented by reference TRBV15 and TRBJ2-1, the full variable domain reads DAMVIQNPRYQVTQFGKPVTLSCSQTLNHNVMYWYQQKSSQAPKLLFHYYDKDFNNEADTPDNFQSRRPNTSFCFLDIRSPGLGDTAMYLCATSRVGSGPYNEQFFGPGTRLTVL.

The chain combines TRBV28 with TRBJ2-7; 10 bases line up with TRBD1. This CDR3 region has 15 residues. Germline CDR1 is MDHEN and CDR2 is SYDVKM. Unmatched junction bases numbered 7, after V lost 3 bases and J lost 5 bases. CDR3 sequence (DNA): TGTGCCAGCAGTTTTGAGACAGGGGGCCGGAACGAGCAGTACTTC. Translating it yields CASSFETGGRNEQYF. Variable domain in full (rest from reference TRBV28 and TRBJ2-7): DVKVTQSSRYLVKRTGEKVFLECVQDMDHENMFWYRQDPGLGLRLIYFSYDVKMKEKGDIPEGYSVSREKKERFSLILESASTNQTSMYLCASSFETGGRNEQYFGPGTRLTVT.

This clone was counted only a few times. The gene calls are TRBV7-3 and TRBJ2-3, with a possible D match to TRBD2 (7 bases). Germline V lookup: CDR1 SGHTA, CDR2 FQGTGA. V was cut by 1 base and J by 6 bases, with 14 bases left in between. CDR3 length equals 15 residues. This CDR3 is CASSLKGGAPDTQYF. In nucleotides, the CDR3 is TGTGCCAGCAGCTTAAAGGGGGGGGCCCCGGATACGCAGTATTTT.

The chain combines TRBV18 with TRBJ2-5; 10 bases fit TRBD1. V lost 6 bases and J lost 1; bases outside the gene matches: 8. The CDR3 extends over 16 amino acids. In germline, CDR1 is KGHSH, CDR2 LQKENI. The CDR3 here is CASSDRDRGFQETQYF. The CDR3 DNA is TGTGCCAGCTCGGACAGGGACAGGGGATTCCAAGAGACCCAGTACTTC.

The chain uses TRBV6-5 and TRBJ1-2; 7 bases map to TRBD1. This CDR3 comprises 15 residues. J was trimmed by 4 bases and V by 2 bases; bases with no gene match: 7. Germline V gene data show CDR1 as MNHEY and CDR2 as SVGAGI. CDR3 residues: CASSYGATGSYGYTF. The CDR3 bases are TGTGCCAGCAGTTACGGGGCGACAGGGAGCTATGGCTACACCTTC.

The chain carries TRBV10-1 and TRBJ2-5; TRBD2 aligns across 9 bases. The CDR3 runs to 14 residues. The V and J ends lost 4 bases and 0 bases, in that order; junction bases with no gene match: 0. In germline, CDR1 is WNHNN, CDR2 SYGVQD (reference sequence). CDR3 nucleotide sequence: TGCGCCAGCAGTGTAGCGGGAGACCAAGAGACCCAGTACTTC. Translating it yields CASSVAGDQETQYF.

The CDR3 loop is CASRGTEGIEAQHF. The CDR3 DNA sequence: TGTGCCAGTAGAGGGACAGAAGGGATTGAAGCCCAGCATTTT. The V call is TRBV19, the J call TRBJ1-5; 7 bases are shared with TRBD1. The CDR3 spans 14 residues. The J segment lost 11 bases and the V segment lost 6 bases, leaving 13 bases of the junction unmatched. CDR1 is LNHDA and CDR2 is SQIVND in the germline V gene (reference sequence).

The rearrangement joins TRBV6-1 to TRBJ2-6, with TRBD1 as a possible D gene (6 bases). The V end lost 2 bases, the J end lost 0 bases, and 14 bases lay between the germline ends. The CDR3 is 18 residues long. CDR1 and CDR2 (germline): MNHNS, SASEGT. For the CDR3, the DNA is TGTGCCAGCAGTGAAAGGTGGGACACATACTCTGGGGCCAACGTCCTGACTTTC. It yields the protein CASSERWDTYSGANVLTF.

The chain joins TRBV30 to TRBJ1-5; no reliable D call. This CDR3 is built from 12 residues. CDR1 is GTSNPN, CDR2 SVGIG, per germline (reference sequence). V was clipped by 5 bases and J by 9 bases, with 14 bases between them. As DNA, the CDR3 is TGTGCCTGGGAAGCGGGCTCGGGGCCCCAGCATTTT. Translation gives CAWEAGSGPQHF.

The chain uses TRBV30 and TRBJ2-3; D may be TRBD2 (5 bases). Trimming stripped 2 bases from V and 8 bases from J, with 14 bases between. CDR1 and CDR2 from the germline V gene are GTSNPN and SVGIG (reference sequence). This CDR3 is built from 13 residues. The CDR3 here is CAWSLHEEATQYF. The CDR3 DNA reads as TGTGCCTGGAGTCTTCATGAGGAGGCTACGCAGTATTTT.

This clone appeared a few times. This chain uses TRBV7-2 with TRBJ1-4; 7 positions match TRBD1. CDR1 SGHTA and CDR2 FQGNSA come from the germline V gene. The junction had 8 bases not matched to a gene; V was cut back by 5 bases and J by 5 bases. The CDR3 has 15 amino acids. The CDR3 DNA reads TGTGCCAGCAGCCCTCAACAGGGGATAAATGAAAAACTGTTTTTT. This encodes CASSPQQGINEKLFF.